These T cell receptor beta chains were read from a single sample in a study of cytomegalovirus exposure and HLA in healthy donors. TCRdb keeps only in-frame clones here, not all; method: immunoSEQ multiplex PCR. The data contain hundreds of thousands of clones, around 89% of them singletons. The sample was PBMCs. These receptors originate from a woman aged 18 to 35 in good health and CMV-seronegative. Each CDR3 is given with its conserved first and last residue. D genes are given only for firm matches.

J | V | D | DNA | CDR3
TRBJ1-1 | TRBV11-2 | - | TGTGCCAGCAGCTTACGTGGGCGGGGGGGCTCCGAAGCTTTCTTT | CASSLRGRGGSEAFF
TRBJ2-6 | TRBV18 | TRBD1 | TGTGCCAGCTCACAGGGACAGGGAGGCGCTGGGGCCAACGTCCTGACTTTC | CASSQGQGGAGANVLTF
TRBJ1-4 | TRBV2 | TRBD1 | TGTGCCAGCAGTGAAGAGACAGGGGTACTGTTTTTT | CASSEETGVLFF
TRBJ2-7 | TRBV10-2 | TRBD1 | TGCGCCAGCAGTGAGACAGGGGTGGCCTACGAGCAGTACTTC | CASSETGVAYEQYF
TRBJ1-2 | TRBV4-3 | - | TGCGCCAGCAGCCAAGATCAGTTGGGGGCGCGAGGCTACACCTTC | CASSQDQLGARGYTF
TRBJ2-5 | TRBV28 | - | TGTGCCAGCAGTTATCTGGACAGCCAAGAGACCCAGTACTTC | CASSYLDSQETQYF
TRBJ1-4 | TRBV5-1 | - | TGCGCCAGCAGCTTGGCCACCGAGAATGAAAAACTGTTTTTT | CASSLATENEKLFF
TRBJ1-2 | TRBV7-9 | TRBD1 | TGTGCCAGCAGCTTAGGAGAGGTAGGGGGCGTCTATGGCTACACCTTC | CASSLGEVGGVYGYTF
TRBJ2-7 | TRBV4-1 | TRBD2 | TGCGCCAGCAGCCAAGACCATCACGGGACTAGCGGTTCCTACGAGCAGTACTTC | CASSQDHHGTSGSYEQYF
TRBJ1-4 | TRBV6-4 | - | TGTGCCAGCATTAGGACAGCTAACCTTTGGGGCTATAATGAAAAACTGTTTTTT | CASIRTANLWGYNEKLFF
TRBJ2-2 | TRBV21-1 | - | TGTGCCAGCAGCAAAGTAGCCGAGGGACTAGCGGGTTTTGCGAACACCGGGGAGCTGTTTTTT | CASSKVAEGLAGFANTGELFF
TRBJ2-7 | TRBV7-9 | - | TGTGCCAGCAGCCCGGGACATTATTACGAGCAGTACTTC | CASSPGHYYEQYF
TRBJ2-1 | TRBV27 | TRBD2 | TGTGCCAGCAGTTCCACGTGGGGACTACTTAATGAGCAGTTCTTC | CASSSTWGLLNEQFF
TRBJ1-2 | TRBV7-9 | TRBD1 | TGTGCCAGCAGCATACGACAGGGGACAAACTATGGCTACACCTTC | CASSIRQGTNYGYTF
TRBJ1-1 | TRBV6-5 | - | TGTGCCAGCAGTTCCACAGGGAACACTGAAGCTTTCTTT | CASSSTGNTEAFF
TRBJ2-2 | TRBV6-5 | - | TGTGCCAGCAGTTACTCGACGCAGGGCCTGACCGGGGAGCTGTTTTTT | CASSYSTQGLTGELFF
TRBJ2-7 | TRBV5-1 | - | TGCGCCAGCAGCCCGTACCCGGCAACCAAGGTAGCGTACGAGCAGTACTTC | CASSPYPATKVAYEQYF
TRBJ2-1 | TRBV27 | TRBD2 | TGTGCCAGCAGCATAGCGGGGGGTCGTCACAATGAGCAGTTCTTC | CASSIAGGRHNEQFF
TRBJ2-4 | TRBV2 | TRBD2 | TGTGCCAGCAGTGAAAGGGTCTTAGCGGGGGATAAAAACATTCAGTACTTC | CASSERVLAGDKNIQYF